One and the same sample provided the 8 T cell receptor beta chains below, sequenced in a study of T cells in Graves' hyperthyroidism and ophthalmopathy. There were TCR beta CDR3 regions amplified from RNA transcripts. When the TCR CDR3 underwent first-round RT-PCR, the HTBI primer set was used. MiXCR, run by TCRdb on the multiplex PCR reads, gives a single entry per CDR3 protein. The data hold a few hundred thousand distinct CDR3 sequences, with roughly 12% observed a single time. The sequenced sample consisted of blood. The receptors were gathered from a man aged 25 to 45 with Graves' hyperthyroidism that later progressed to Graves' ophthalmopathy.

This clonotype was seen repeatedly, ten times or more. The rearrangement joins TRBV28 to TRBJ2-1; D unresolved. The CDR3 covers 11 residues. The germline gives CDR1 MDHEN, CDR2 SYDVKM. Trimming pared 1 base from V and 9 bases from J, leaving 4 bases between. In DNA, the CDR3 is TGTGCCAGCAGTTTATCGAGTGAGCAGTTCTTC. Its translation: CASSLSSEQFF.

This clonotype has at least ten counts. This chain joins TRBV7-9 and TRBJ1-1; D is possibly TRBD1 (5 bases). The germline gives CDR1 SEHNR, CDR2 FQNEAQ (reference sequence). Trimming cost V 4 bases and J 1 base, with 10 bases left between them. The CDR3 totals 14 residues. The CDR3, as DNA: TGTGCCAGCAGCTCTCTGGGGACGAACACTGAAGCTTTCTTT. The encoded protein is CASSSLGTNTEAFF.

As concerns this clonotype: The junction shows a germline mismatch at one end, possibly a read error. The V gene is TRBV4-1, the J gene TRBJ2-3; TRBD2 agrees at 13 bases. The germline V gene encodes CDR1 MGHRA and CDR2 YSYEKL. The CDR3 has 16 amino acids. CDR3 amino acids: CASIQGTSGTTDTQYF. Here the CDR3 DNA reads TGCGCCAGCATCCAAGGGACTAGCGGGACCACAGATACGCAGTATTTT.

Regarding this clonotype: A read error may explain this, as a much larger clone is one base away. The J gene is TRBJ2-7, the V gene TRBV6-1; the match to TRBD1 covers 9 bases. The CDR3 has 13 residues. In germline, CDR1 is MNHNS, CDR2 SASEGT. Trimming took 7 bases from V and 6 from J; bases not matched to a gene: 7. CDR3 in amino acids: CASTVNRGPEQYF. CDR3 nucleotides: TGTGCCAGCACCGTTAACAGGGGGCCCGAGCAGTACTTC.

This clonotype was counted once. This clone may be a read error of a much larger clone one base away. The rearrangement uses TRBV7-9 and TRBJ2-4; D might be TRBD2 (5 bases). Germline V gene lookup returns CDR1 SEHNR and CDR2 FQNEAQ (reference sequence). The CDR3 length is 15 residues. V lost 1 base to trimming and J lost 3 bases, with 10 bases between them. The chain's CDR3 is CASSLEPAGKNIQYF. The CDR3 DNA sequence: TGTGCCAGCAGCTTAGAACCCGCGGGCAAAAACATTCAGTACTTC.

This clonotype was recorded at least ten times. This chain connects TRBV12-5 to TRBJ1-5; D might be TRBD1 (5 bases). This CDR3 has 14 residues. In germline, CDR1 is LGHNT, CDR2 FRNRAP. V gave up 4 bases and J gave up 3 bases, with 10 bases separating them. For the CDR3, the DNA is TGTGCTAGTGGTTCGGCAGGGATCAATCAGCCCCAGCATTTT. Translation: CASGSAGINQPQHF.

This clonotype appeared many times. The chain combines TRBV2 with TRBJ1-5; the D is unclear. The CDR3 totals 17 residues. From germline, CDR1 is SNHLY and CDR2 FYNNEI. V was cut by 7 bases and J by 8 bases, with 27 bases left in between. CDR3 region: CASTPNARWSALEPQHF. In DNA form, the CDR3 reads TGTGCCAGCACTCCGAACGCTCGTTGGTCCGCGCTAGAGCCCCAGCATTTT.

The chain joins TRBV6-1 to TRBJ1-5; TRBD1 matches at 12 bases. Per germline, CDR1 MNHNS and CDR2 SASEGT. V was clipped by 8 bases and J by 2 bases; unmatched bases: 10. The CDR3 is made up of 17 amino acids. Here the CDR3 DNA reads TGTGCCAGCCGGCGGGACAGGGGGCGCGGGGGCAATCAGCCCCAGCATTTT. Protein sequence: CASRRDRGRGGNQPQHF.